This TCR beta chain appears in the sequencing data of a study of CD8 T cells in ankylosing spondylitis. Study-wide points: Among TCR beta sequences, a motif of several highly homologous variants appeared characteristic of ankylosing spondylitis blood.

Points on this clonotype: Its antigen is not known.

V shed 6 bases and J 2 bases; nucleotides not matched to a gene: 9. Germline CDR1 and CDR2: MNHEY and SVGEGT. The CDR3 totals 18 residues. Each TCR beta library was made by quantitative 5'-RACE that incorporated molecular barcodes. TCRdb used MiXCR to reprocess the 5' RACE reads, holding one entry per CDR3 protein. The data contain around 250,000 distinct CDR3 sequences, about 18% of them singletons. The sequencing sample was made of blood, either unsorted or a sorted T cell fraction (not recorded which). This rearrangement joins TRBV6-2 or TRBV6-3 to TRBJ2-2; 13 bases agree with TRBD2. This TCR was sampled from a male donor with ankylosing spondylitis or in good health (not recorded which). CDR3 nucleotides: TGTGCCAGCAGACGGACTAGCGGGGGTATCCGCAACACCGGGGAGCTGTTTTTT. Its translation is CASRRTSGGIRNTGELFF.